This passage covers 31 T cell receptor beta chains from one sample sequenced in a study of T cell responses to AZD1222 COVID-19 vaccine. Clones were read by immunoSEQ multiplex PCR, and TCRdb kept only the in-frame ones, dropping some. This sample carries tens of thousands of clones, around 86% of them seen once, and the ten largest clones take approximately 15%. Sequenced here: peripheral blood, sampled on day 0 of AZD1222 vaccination. These receptors were obtained from an adult in good health.

The chain joins TRBV7-8 to TRBJ1-5, with TRBD1 matching over 9 bases. Germline values: CDR1 SGHVS, CDR2 FQNEAQ. With 6 bases clipped from V and 4 bases from J, the junction kept 13 bases outside the gene matches. The CDR3 runs to 17 residues. In DNA, the CDR3 is TGTGCCAGCAGACCCGGGGGGCGGACAGGGGCGAATCAGCCCCAGCATTTT. This gives the protein CASRPGGRTGANQPQHF.

This clone was observed a handful of times. The CDR3 region is CASSQAERRAENTEAFF. The CDR3 DNA follows: TGTGCCAGCAGCCAAGCCGAGAGACGGGCCGAGAACACTGAAGCTTTCTTT. The chain links TRBV3-1 (or the pseudogene TRBV3-2) to TRBJ1-1; D not certain. Between the trimmed V and J ends, which lost 1 base and 1 base, there was a span of 16 bases. There are 17 residues in the CDR3. Germline values: CDR1 LGHDT, CDR2 YNNKEL (reference sequence).

The rearrangement joins TRBV28 to TRBJ2-1; D perhaps matches TRBD1 (5 bases). The CDR3 is made up of 17 amino acids. The V gene lost 5 bases and the J gene lost 4 bases, with 21 bases spanning the gap. Per the germline V gene, CDR1 is MDHEN and CDR2 is SYDVKM. DNA for the CDR3: TGTGCCAGCAGTCAGCTCGACTGGCAGGGCTATTACAATGAGCAGTTCTTC. This translates into CASSQLDWQGYYNEQFF.

The chain has TRBV12-3 or TRBV12-4 and TRBJ1-1, with D uncertain. The CDR3 covers 13 residues. V dropped 3 bases and J dropped 1 base, with 6 bases sitting between them. As DNA, the CDR3 is TGTGCCAGCAGTTTTCGTGAGAACACTGAAGCTTTCTTT. Encoded protein: CASSFRENTEAFF.

V usage is TRBV2 and J usage is TRBJ1-2; D might be TRBD1 (6 bases). Trimming removed 11 bases at V and 2 bases at J, with 12 bases between. The CDR3 covers 12 residues. Germline V gene lookup returns CDR1 SNHLY and CDR2 FYNNEI. CDR3 nucleotide sequence: TGTGCCGGGGTGGGGGCGAACTATGGCTACACCTTC. Translating gives CAGVGANYGYTF.

The chain employs TRBV4-2 and TRBJ2-7, with D possibly matching TRBD2 (5 bases). From germline, CDR1 is LGHNA and CDR2 YNFKEQ. The V end lost 0 bases, the J end lost 5 bases, and 11 bases lay between the germline ends. The CDR3 totals 14 residues. The CDR3 loop reads CASSQDVRGDEQYF. The CDR3 DNA sequence: TGTGCCAGCAGCCAAGATGTCCGGGGAGACGAGCAGTACTTC.

The V call is TRBV11-3, the J call TRBJ2-2; maybe TRBD1 (5 bases). V lost 3 bases and J lost 4, with 9 bases in between. This CDR3 is built from 14 residues. Germline-derived CDR1 and CDR2 are SGHNT and YENEEA. DNA of the CDR3: TGTGCCAGCAGCTTTGGGGCTACCACCGGGGAGCTGTTTTTT. Translation gives CASSFGATTGELFF.

The rearrangement joins TRBV4-2 to TRBJ1-6; D is unclear. From germline, CDR1 is LGHNA and CDR2 YNFKEQ. The V end was cut by 0 bases, the J end by 8 bases, with 11 bases between. This CDR3 has 15 residues. CDR3 sequence reads: CASSQDLQSHSPLHF. The CDR3 nucleotides read TGTGCCAGCAGCCAAGATCTGCAGTCCCATTCACCCCTCCACTTT.

The chain recombines TRBV7-9 with TRBJ1-4; TRBD1 matches at 7 bases. With 2 bases clipped from V and 8 bases from J, the junction kept 5 bases outside the gene matches. The CDR3 has 14 amino acids. Germline values: CDR1 SEHNR, CDR2 FQNEAQ (reference sequence). The CDR3 protein is CASSLTTGREKLFF. CDR3 nucleotide sequence: TGTGCCAGCAGCTTAACGACAGGGCGGGAAAAACTGTTTTTT.

The chain carries TRBV4-2 and TRBJ1-1; D remains ambiguous. There are 16 residues in the CDR3. With 0 bases removed from V and 0 bases from J, the gap between germline ends came to 11 bases. Germline V CDR1 and CDR2: LGHNA, YNFKEQ. This CDR3 is CASSQDTVGLNTEAFF. CDR3 DNA: TGTGCCAGCAGCCAAGATACGGTAGGGTTGAACACTGAAGCTTTCTTT.

The rearrangement uses TRBV5-4 and TRBJ2-3; D possibly corresponds to TRBD1 (5 bases). From germline, CDR1 is SGHNT and CDR2 YYREEE (reference sequence). V lost 5 bases, J lost 0 bases, and 16 bases lay in between. This CDR3 is built from 16 residues. Written as DNA, the CDR3 is TGTGCCAGCAGACCTGGGGCTAGATCTAGCACAGATACGCAGTATTTT. Its translation is CASRPGARSSTDTQYF.

The chain combines TRBV4-1 with TRBJ2-2; 10 bases map to TRBD2. The CDR3 has 20 residues. Germline CDR1 MGHRA, CDR2 YSYEKL. V lost 0 bases, J lost 7 bases, and 17 bases stayed unmatched. The CDR3 loop is CASSQEGLAILAGGLGELFF. In DNA, the CDR3 is TGCGCCAGCAGCCAAGAAGGACTTGCCATATTAGCGGGAGGCCTCGGGGAGCTGTTTTTT.

The J gene is TRBJ1-4, the V gene TRBV5-4, with D uncertain. This CDR3 contains 14 residues. V lost 1 base and J 5 bases, leaving 9 bases between the germline ends. Germline lookup yields CDR1 SGHNT and CDR2 YYREEE (reference sequence). The CDR3 coding sequence is TGTGCCAGCAGCTTGTCAGGTTTAAATGAAAAACTGTTTTTT. Translating gives CASSLSGLNEKLFF.

The chain joins TRBV3-1 (or the pseudogene TRBV3-2) to TRBJ1-5; 9 bases map to TRBD1. Germline CDR1 LGHDT, CDR2 YNNKEL (reference sequence). The J segment lost 4 bases and the V segment lost 5 bases, leaving 9 bases of the junction unmatched. The CDR3 is 16 residues long. The CDR3 DNA is TGTGCCAGCAGCGACACCCCGGACAGGGGTAATCAGCCCCAGCATTTT. It codes for CASSDTPDRGNQPQHF.

This chain links TRBV4-1 with TRBJ1-1; D is ambiguous. Germline assignment: CDR1 MGHRA and CDR2 YSYEKL. The CDR3 has 16 residues. V was clipped by 0 bases and J by 4 bases, with 15 bases between them. For the CDR3, the DNA is TGCGCCAGCAGCCAAGATGATCCTTGGTTAGGCACTGAAGCTTTCTTT. As protein: CASSQDDPWLGTEAFF.

The genes are TRBV10-3 and TRBJ2-2, with 10 bases that match TRBD2. The trim removed 4 bases at V and 3 bases at J, leaving 5 bases unmatched. Germline-derived CDR1 and CDR2 are ENHRY and SYGVKD. This CDR3 comprises 16 residues. CDR3 protein: CAISGSLAGDTGELFF. The CDR3 DNA reads TGTGCCATCAGTGGGTCCCTAGCGGGAGACACCGGGGAGCTGTTTTTT.

This chain connects TRBV5-6 to TRBJ2-1; D is possibly TRBD2 (6 bases). Germline V gene sequence: CDR1 SGHDT, CDR2 YYEEEE. Trimming cost V 6 bases and J 3 bases, with 13 bases left between them. The CDR3 spans 14 residues. The chain's CDR3 is CASTSGRYYNEQFF. The CDR3 DNA follows: TGTGCCAGCACGAGCGGGCGATACTACAATGAGCAGTTCTTC.

This chain uses TRBV6-1 with TRBJ1-5, with TRBD1 matching over 7 bases. The CDR3 length is 13 residues. Looked up from germline, CDR1 is MNHNS and CDR2 is SASEGT. V was clipped by 7 bases and J by 5 bases; unmatched bases: 5. The CDR3 is CASTTRGDQPQHF. Written as DNA, the CDR3 is TGTGCCAGCACAACCAGGGGGGATCAGCCCCAGCATTTT.

The rearrangement joins TRBV7-6 to TRBJ1-6, with D possibly TRBD1 on 5 matching bases. Between the trimmed V and J ends, which lost 1 base and 8 bases, there was a span of 15 bases. The CDR3 runs 16 residues. Germline V gives CDR1 SGHVS, CDR2 FNYEAQ. This CDR3 reads CASSLDAGLGDSPLHF. The DNA for the CDR3 is TGTGCCAGCAGCTTAGATGCAGGCCTAGGGGATTCACCCCTCCACTTT.

V usage is TRBV24-1 and J usage is TRBJ2-2; D not resolved. V was pared by 8 bases and J by 7 bases, with 13 bases between. The germline V gene has CDR1 KGHDR and CDR2 SFDVKD. This CDR3 is 13 amino acids long. CDR3 sequence: CATTPEYGGELFF. In DNA, the CDR3 is TGTGCCACCACCCCAGAATATGGCGGGGAGCTGTTTTTT.

The V call is TRBV29-1, the J call TRBJ2-3, with 7 bases that match TRBD1. The junction had 3 bases not matched to a gene; V was cut back by 4 bases and J by 2 bases. The CDR3 runs 13 residues. The germline V gene encodes CDR1 SQVTM and CDR2 ANQGSEA. CDR3 residues: CSVGQGDTDTQYF. As DNA, the CDR3 is TGCAGCGTTGGTCAGGGGGACACAGATACGCAGTATTTT.

V gene TRBV11-2 combines with J gene TRBJ2-1; D gene unclear. Trimming pared 5 bases from V and 2 bases from J, leaving 10 bases between. The CDR3 sequence is 14 residues long. Germline loops: CDR1 SGHAT, CDR2 FQNNGV. The chain's CDR3 is CASSPRTTYNEQFF. The CDR3 DNA sequence: TGTGCCAGCAGCCCTCGAACCACCTACAATGAGCAGTTCTTC.

V and J are TRBV27 and TRBJ2-7, with TRBD2 as a possible D gene (7 bases). The CDR3 covers 16 residues. Germline V gene data show CDR1 as MNHEY and CDR2 as SMNVEV (reference sequence). The V end was cut by 3 bases, the J end by 0 bases, with 15 bases between. The CDR3 DNA is TGTGCCAGCAGTTTTTCGGGGGGCCCAGTCTCCTACGAGCAGTACTTC. Translation gives CASSFSGGPVSYEQYF.

The V call is TRBV6-5, the J call TRBJ2-5, with a possible D match to TRBD1 (6 bases). This CDR3 has 12 residues. V was shortened by 10 bases and J by 3 bases, with 12 bases between the two germline ends. Germline assignment: CDR1 MNHEY and CDR2 SVGAGI. Written as DNA, the CDR3 is TGTGCCACTCGGACAGCGGAAGAGACCCAGTACTTC. This gives the protein CATRTAEETQYF.

This chain links TRBV3-1 (or the pseudogene TRBV3-2) with TRBJ2-3; 7 nucleotides align to TRBD1. The germline gives CDR1 LGHDT, CDR2 YNNKEL (reference sequence). The CDR3 is 15 amino acids. J gave up 2 bases and V 8 bases, and 10 bases lay outside the gene matches. CDR3 sequence (DNA): TGTGCCAGCGCCGCTAGGGGGCTCCCCACAGATACGCAGTATTTT. Protein sequence: CASAARGLPTDTQYF.

CDR3 nucleotide sequence: TGTGCCACCTCACTCCAAAGCCGAGGGCGCGCTTTCTTT. Translating gives CATSLQSRGRAFF. The chain combines TRBV28 with TRBJ1-1; D gene unclear. Germline V CDR1 and CDR2: MDHEN, SYDVKM. This CDR3 is 13 amino acids long. Trimming took off 10 bases at V and 11 bases at J, with 23 bases between the two ends. The full variable domain, completed using reference TRBV28 and TRBJ1-1, is DVKVTQSSRYLVKRTGEKVFLECVQDMDHENMFWYRQDPGLGLRLIYFSYDVKMKEKGDIPEGYSVSREKKERFSLILESASTNQTSMYLCATSLQSRGRAFFGQGTRLTVV.

The genes are TRBV25-1 and TRBJ1-4, with 11 positions matching TRBD1. V lost 4 bases and J lost 7; bases outside the gene matches: 2. The CDR3 has 14 amino acids. Germline CDR1 MGHDK, CDR2 SYGVNS. DNA of the CDR3: TGTGCCAGCAGTGGGGACAGGGGGGTTGAAAAACTGTTTTTT. Translating gives CASSGDRGVEKLFF. Variable domain in full (rest from reference TRBV25-1 and TRBJ1-4): EADIYQTPRYLVIGTGKKITLECSQTMGHDKMYWYQQDPGMELHLIHYSYGVNSTEKGDLSSESTVSRIRTEHFPLTLESARPSHTSQYLCASSGDRGVEKLFFGSGTQLSVL.

The CDR3 region has the DNA TGTGCCAGCAGCTCTCAGCAGGGGAGAGGTGGCTACACCTTC. It codes for CASSSQQGRGGYTF. This chain links TRBV7-9 with TRBJ1-2, with D possibly TRBD1 on 6 matching bases. This CDR3 is built from 14 residues. Germline V lookup: CDR1 SEHNR, CDR2 FQNEAQ (reference sequence). Trimming stripped 4 bases from V and 7 bases from J, with 16 bases between.

This clone ranks as medium-sized. The identical CDR3 is also encoded by other nucleotide sequences in the sample. In nucleotides, the CDR3 is TGTGCCAGCAGCGAGACTAGCGGGACCTACAATGAGCAGTTCTTC. Encoded protein: CASSETSGTYNEQFF. The rearrangement links TRBV6-4 to TRBJ2-1, with 11 nucleotides matching TRBD2. Germline CDR1 MRHNA, CDR2 SNTAGT. The CDR3 spans 15 residues. V gave up 6 bases and J gave up 2 bases; unmatched junction bases: 3.

V is TRBV9 and J is TRBJ2-7; TRBD2 agrees at 10 bases. The germline CDR1 and CDR2 sequences are SGDLS and YYNGEE. CDR3 length: 16 residues. V gave up 0 bases and J gave up 2 bases; unmatched junction bases: 5. CDR3 nucleotide sequence: TGTGCCAGCAGCGTAGGGGCTAGCGGGAGTCCCTACGAGCAGTACTTC. It translates to CASSVGASGSPYEQYF.

The CDR3 nucleotides are TGTGCCAGCAGCTCAGGCAGGGGGCTCACTGAAGCTTTCTTT. It encodes CASSSGRGLTEAFF. The V call is TRBV7-2, the J call TRBJ1-1, with TRBD1 matching over 8 bases. J was trimmed by 4 bases and V by 4 bases; bases with no gene match: 5. The germline gives CDR1 SGHTA, CDR2 FQGNSA. CDR3 length: 14 residues.